The present T cell receptor beta chain was sequenced within a study of shared clonotypes between healthy human individuals. Data came from immunoSEQ multiplex PCR; TCRdb stores just in-frame clones and leaves some out. Here the sample spans about 680,000 clones, approximately 90% being singletons. CD45RO-negative, CCR7-selected cells formed the naive CD8 fraction, which excluded terminally differentiated effector memory CD45RA+ cells. Adult Caucasians living in Nashville, Tennessee made up all of the donors. Looked up from germline, CDR1 is MGHRA and CDR2 is YSYEKL. The germline V and J ends were trimmed by 1 base and 0 bases, with 12 bases remaining between them. The CDR3 has 16 residues. General study results and limits: Lower generation probabilities were found for non-shared clonotypes than for those shared by all four donors. Approximately 4.6% of naive CD4 clonotypes were shared across several donors.

On this clone: The antigen remains undetermined.

The chain uses TRBV4-1 and TRBJ1-2, with D maybe TRBD1 (6 bases). The specimen sequenced was naive CD8+ T cells sorted from blood. The TCR was taken from a man in his thirties or forties in good health. The CDR3 protein is CASSQGMTGPNYGYTF. The CDR3 DNA follows: TGCGCCAGCAGCCAAGGCATGACAGGTCCTAACTATGGCTACACCTTC.